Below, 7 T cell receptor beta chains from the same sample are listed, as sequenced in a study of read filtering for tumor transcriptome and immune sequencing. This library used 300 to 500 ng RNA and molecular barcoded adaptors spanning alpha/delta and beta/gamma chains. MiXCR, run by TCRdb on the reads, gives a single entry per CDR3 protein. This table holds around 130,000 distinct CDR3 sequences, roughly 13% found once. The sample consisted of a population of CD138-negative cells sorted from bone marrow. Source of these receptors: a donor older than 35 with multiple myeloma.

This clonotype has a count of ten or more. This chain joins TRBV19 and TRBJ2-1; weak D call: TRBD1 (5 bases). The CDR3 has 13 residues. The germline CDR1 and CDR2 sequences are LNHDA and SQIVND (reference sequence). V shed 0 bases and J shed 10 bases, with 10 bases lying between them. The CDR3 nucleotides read TGTGCCAGTAGTATAGAGCCCCAGGGCGAGCAGTTCTTC. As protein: CASSIEPQGEQFF.

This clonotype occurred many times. The CDR3 loop reads CASSYSSQRESFWRYNEQFF. The CDR3 bases are TGTGCCAGCAGTTACTCTTCGCAGCGGGAGAGCTTTTGGAGGTATAATGAGCAGTTCTTC. The genes are TRBV6-5 and TRBJ2-1; 8 bases fit TRBD2. V gave up 0 bases and J gave up 7 bases; unmatched junction bases: 20. This CDR3 region has 20 residues. Germline-derived CDR1 and CDR2 are MNHEY and SVGAGI.

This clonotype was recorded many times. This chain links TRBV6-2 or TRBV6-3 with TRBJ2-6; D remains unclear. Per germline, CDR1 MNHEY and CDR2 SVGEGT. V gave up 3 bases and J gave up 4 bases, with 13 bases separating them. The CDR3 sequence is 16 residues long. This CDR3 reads CASSYSEHRGANVLTF. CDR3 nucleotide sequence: TGTGCCAGCAGTTATTCTGAGCATCGCGGGGCCAACGTCCTGACTTTC.

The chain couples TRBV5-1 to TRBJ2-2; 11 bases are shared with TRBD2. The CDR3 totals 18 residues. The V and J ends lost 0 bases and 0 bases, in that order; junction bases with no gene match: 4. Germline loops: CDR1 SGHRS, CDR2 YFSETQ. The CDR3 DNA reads TGCGCCAGCAGCTTGGCAAAGACTAGCGGGACGAACACCGGGGAGCTGTTTTTT. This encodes CASSLAKTSGTNTGELFF.

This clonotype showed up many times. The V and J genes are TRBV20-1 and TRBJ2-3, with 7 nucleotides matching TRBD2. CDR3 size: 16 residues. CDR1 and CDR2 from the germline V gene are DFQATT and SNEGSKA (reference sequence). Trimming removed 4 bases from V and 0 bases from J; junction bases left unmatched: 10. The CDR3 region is CSAIPGLAESTDTQYF. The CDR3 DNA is TGCAGTGCTATACCAGGGCTAGCGGAGAGCACAGATACGCAGTATTTT.

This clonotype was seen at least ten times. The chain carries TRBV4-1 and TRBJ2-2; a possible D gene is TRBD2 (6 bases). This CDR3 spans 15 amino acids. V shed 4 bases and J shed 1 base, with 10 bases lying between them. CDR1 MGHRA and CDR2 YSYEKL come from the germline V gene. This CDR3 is CASSPRLENTGELFF. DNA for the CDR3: TGCGCCAGCAGCCCTCGACTAGAGAACACCGGGGAGCTGTTTTTT.

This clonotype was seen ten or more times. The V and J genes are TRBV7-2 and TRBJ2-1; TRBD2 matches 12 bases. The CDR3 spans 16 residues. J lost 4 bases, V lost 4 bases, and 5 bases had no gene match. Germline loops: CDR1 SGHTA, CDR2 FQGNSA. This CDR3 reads CASSSGLAGQYNEQFF. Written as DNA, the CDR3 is TGTGCCAGCAGCTCCGGACTAGCGGGGCAATACAATGAGCAGTTCTTC.